These T cell receptor beta chains were read from a single sample in a study of blood T cell repertoires in COVID-19. The table came from immunoSEQ multiplex PCR; TCRdb's copy has only in-frame clones and leaves some out. The table lists over 200,000 clones, 84% of them singletons. The sample comprised peripheral blood. Receptor source: a woman aged 45 to 65 with active or convalescent COVID-19. Both conserved end residues are part of each CDR3. Fields, in order: CDR3 DNA, CDR3 protein, D gene, J gene, V gene, clone size. The D gene is left open where the match is weak. Size is omitted from some rows. Given values are once, few, many or a class for expanded clones.

TGTGCCAGTAGTATAGATGGCCAGTTCACCGGGGAGCTGTTTTTT	CASSIDGQFTGELFF	NA	TRBJ2-2	TRBV19	NA
TGTGCCAGCAGTCCACAGCAGGGTTTGGGGTACAATGAGCAGTTCTTC	CASSPQQGLGYNEQFF	NA	TRBJ2-1	TRBV27	NA
TGTGCCAGCATTCGGACTGCGAACACTGAAGCTTTCTTT	CASIRTANTEAFF	NA	TRBJ1-1	TRBV12-3/TRBV12-4	NA
TGCAGCGTTGAGGGGGGCAATGAGCAGTTCTTC	CSVEGGNEQFF	NA	TRBJ2-1	TRBV29-1	NA
TGTGCCAGCAGCTCGACCCGGGACAGGGTGCACGAGCAGTACTTC	CASSSTRDRVHEQYF	TRBD1	TRBJ2-7	TRBV5-5	NA
TGTGCCAGCAGTGAGTACAGGGGGGATCAGCCCCAGCATTTT	CASSEYRGDQPQHF	TRBD1	TRBJ1-5	TRBV2	NA
TGTGCCAGCAGCCCTCGGTCCCTTTTAACGCAGTATTTT	CASSPRSLLTQYF	NA	TRBJ2-3	TRBV9	NA
TGTGCCAGTAGTACCGTACCTTCCGGCAGGGGGCGGAATTCACCCCTCCACTTT	CASSTVPSGRGRNSPLHF	TRBD1	TRBJ1-6	TRBV19	NA
TGTGCCAGCTCACCATGGGGACAGGAGACCTACACAGATACGCAGTATTTT	CASSPWGQETYTDTQYF	TRBD1	TRBJ2-3	TRBV18	once
TGTGCCAGCAGCCCCCTCGGCGGGAGGCCGGGAAATGAGCAGTTCTTC	CASSPLGGRPGNEQFF	TRBD2	TRBJ2-1	TRBV2	many
TGTGCCAGCAGGGAGGTCGGGCTTGGTGGAAACACCATATATTTT	CASREVGLGGNTIYF	NA	TRBJ1-3	TRBV28	NA
TGTGCCAGCAGTTGGAGGGGCGGGGTGACAGATACGCAGTATTTT	CASSWRGGVTDTQYF	NA	TRBJ2-3	TRBV6-5	many
TGTGCCAGCATCCCAAGGGGCAGAAAAGCTTTCTTT	CASIPRGRKAFF	NA	TRBJ1-1	TRBV28	NA
TGTGCCAGCAGCCAAGAGGGTCGGGAGGCTGAGTTCTTC	CASSQEGREAEFF	TRBD2	TRBJ2-1	TRBV4-2	NA
TGTGCCAGCAGGGGCAGTTTAGCGGGAAGGGAGGAGCAGTACTTC	CASRGSLAGREEQYF	TRBD2	TRBJ2-7	TRBV6-5	once
TGTGCCACCAGCAGAGACCGGGACTTTAACAATGAGCAGTTCTTC	CATSRDRDFNNEQFF	NA	TRBJ2-1	TRBV15	NA
TGTGCCAGTAGTATCCCGACAGGGACTAATGAAAAACTGTTTTTT	CASSIPTGTNEKLFF	TRBD1	TRBJ1-4	TRBV19	once
TGCGCCAGCTCCGGGACTAGCGGTGTCGGGACCCAGTACTTC	CASSGTSGVGTQYF	TRBD2	TRBJ2-5	TRBV10-1	NA
TGTGCCAGCAGCGTAAGGACAGGCAGCTCTGGAAACACCATATATTTT	CASSVRTGSSGNTIYF	TRBD1	TRBJ1-3	TRBV9	NA
TGTGCCAGCAGTGCTACAGGGTTTTACACCGGGGAGCTGTTTTTT	CASSATGFYTGELFF	NA	TRBJ2-2	TRBV2	NA
TGCAGCGCTTGGGACAGGGGTATTTATGAAGCTTTCTTT	CSAWDRGIYEAFF	TRBD1	TRBJ1-1	TRBV29-1	NA
TGCGCCAGCAGTGAGTCGAGGAGGGTCCACGAACCTGAAAAACTGTTTTTT	CASSESRRVHEPEKLFF	NA	TRBJ1-4	TRBV10-2	NA
TGCGCCAGCAGCCCTCCAGGGCCCAGAGGTCATGAAAAACTGTTTTTT	CASSPPGPRGHEKLFF	NA	TRBJ1-4	TRBV4-1	NA
TGTGCCAGCAGCCCTAGTGGTCAGGAGGCTAGCGTTAATGAGCAGTTCTTC	CASSPSGQEASVNEQFF	NA	TRBJ2-1	TRBV7-9	few
TGTGCCAGCAGCTTAACCGGACAGAATAATTCACCCCTCCACTTT	CASSLTGQNNSPLHF	NA	TRBJ1-6	TRBV11-2	NA
TGCGCCAGCAGCTTGGAGGGGGGCAATCAGCCCCAGCATTTT	CASSLEGGNQPQHF	NA	TRBJ1-5	TRBV5-1	NA
TGTGCCAGCAGCGGAGCGGCGGGGGGTGGGAATGAGCAGTTCTTC	CASSGAAGGGNEQFF	TRBD2	TRBJ2-1	TRBV5-4	NA
TGTGCCAGCAGCTTGGGACTAGCGTTAGGAGATACGCAGTATTTT	CASSLGLALGDTQYF	TRBD2	TRBJ2-3	TRBV7-2	NA
TGTGCCAGCAGTGAAGCGCTTTCAGGGGACTATGGCTACACCTTC	CASSEALSGDYGYTF	NA	TRBJ1-2	TRBV2	once
TGTGCCAGCAGCCCAGACAGAATGAACACTGAAGCTTTCTTT	CASSPDRMNTEAFF	NA	TRBJ1-1	TRBV7-6	NA
TGCAGTGCTAATGAGGGGGGGGATACGCAGTATTTT	CSANEGGDTQYF	NA	TRBJ2-3	TRBV20-1	NA
TGCGCCAGCAGTTTAAGCGGGGCAAACACCGGGGAGCTGTTTTTT	CASSLSGANTGELFF	TRBD2	TRBJ2-2	TRBV5-1	once
TGTGCCATCAGATCGACAGTCAATGAAAAACTGTTTTTT	CAIRSTVNEKLFF	NA	TRBJ1-4	TRBV10-3	NA
TGTGCCAGCAGCTTTTCGGACAGCCGTTACGAAAATTCACCCCTCCACTTT	CASSFSDSRYENSPLHF	NA	TRBJ1-6	TRBV5-6	NA
TGTGCTAGTGGTCCCCGAGATCTACCGAGCCAGAACACTGAAGCTTTCTTT	CASGPRDLPSQNTEAFF	NA	TRBJ1-1	TRBV12-5	NA
TGTGCCAGCAGCCTCAGTAGAACGGGGGGGCCGGAGACCCAGTACTTC	CASSLSRTGGPETQYF	TRBD2	TRBJ2-5	TRBV5-4	NA
TGTGCCAGCAGTGAACCGGGGAAAGGTGGGACTGAAGCTTTCTTT	CASSEPGKGGTEAFF	NA	TRBJ1-1	TRBV25-1	NA
TGTGCCAGCAGTGATGGGGACAGGAGACTTTATGGGCAGTTCTTC	CASSDGDRRLYGQFF	TRBD1	TRBJ2-1	TRBV6-1	NA
TGTGCCAGCTCACCCGGGACTAGCGGCGGAGAGACCCAGTACTTC	CASSPGTSGGETQYF	TRBD2	TRBJ2-5	TRBV18	NA
TGTGCCAGCAGTGAAGATGTAGGCAGGGGTAATTCACCCCTCCACTTT	CASSEDVGRGNSPLHF	NA	TRBJ1-6	TRBV6-1	NA
TGTGCCAGCAGCCAAGCGTCGGGAGGGGGAAACATTCAGTACTTC	CASSQASGGGNIQYF	TRBD2	TRBJ2-4	TRBV3-1/TRBV3-2	NA
TGTGCCTGGGCAACGACAGGGACTCAGCCCCAGCATTTT	CAWATTGTQPQHF	TRBD1	TRBJ1-5	TRBV30	NA
TGTGCCAGCAGTTACCAGGACAGCCGAGATGAAGCTTTCTTT	CASSYQDSRDEAFF	NA	TRBJ1-1	TRBV6-5	NA
TGTGCCAGCAGTATCCGGGCAGGAGGCACCTACGAGCAGTACTTC	CASSIRAGGTYEQYF	NA	TRBJ2-7	TRBV7-7	NA
TGCGCCAGCAGCTTCGGTGCGGGTAACACTGAAGCTTTCTTT	CASSFGAGNTEAFF	NA	TRBJ1-1	TRBV5-1	few
TGTGCCAGCAGCCTACCCGGGGGGGCCCAAGAGACCCAGTACTTC	CASSLPGGAQETQYF	TRBD2	TRBJ2-5	TRBV7-6	once
TGTGCCAGCAGTTGGCCCCCGGGACAGGGTATCGCTGAAGCTTTCTTT	CASSWPPGQGIAEAFF	TRBD1	TRBJ1-1	TRBV28	NA
TGTGCCAGCAGTGAAGAGAGGACCCTCCACTTT	CASSEERTLHF	NA	TRBJ1-6	TRBV6-1	NA
TGTGCCAGCCATATGGGACAGCTGTACAATGAGCAGTTCTTC	CASHMGQLYNEQFF	TRBD1	TRBJ2-1	TRBV7-9	NA
TGCGCCAGCAGCCAAGGGACCATGGGGGAGGGTAACACTGAAGCTTTCTTT	CASSQGTMGEGNTEAFF	NA	TRBJ1-1	TRBV4-1	once
TGTGCCAGTGAAACACTAAGGAGCTCCTACGAGCAGTACTTC	CASETLRSSYEQYF	NA	TRBJ2-7	TRBV6-5	NA
TGTGCCAGCAGCCCAACCTGGACTAGCAGGTCAGATACGCAGTATTTT	CASSPTWTSRSDTQYF	TRBD2	TRBJ2-3	TRBV7-6	NA
TGCGCCAGCAGCTTTACAGGGGGCGTTGAAGCTTTCTTT	CASSFTGGVEAFF	TRBD1	TRBJ1-1	TRBV5-1	NA
TGTGCCAGCAGGTTAGGCACAGATACGCAGTATTTT	CASRLGTDTQYF	NA	TRBJ2-3	TRBV6-5	NA
TGTGCCAGCAGCCAAGACGCGGACAGGGGCAATCAGCCCCAGCATTTT	CASSQDADRGNQPQHF	TRBD1	TRBJ1-5	TRBV4-2	NA
TGTGCCAGTAGTCCCATCGACAGGGCTGGGTTTCAGCCCCAGCATTTT	CASSPIDRAGFQPQHF	TRBD1	TRBJ1-5	TRBV19	NA
TGCAGCGTTGAAGCATTTCAGGGAGGCGGGGAGCTGTTTTTT	CSVEAFQGGGELFF	NA	TRBJ2-2	TRBV29-1	NA
TGTGCCAGTAGTATGAAGAGCCGAGGAAATGAAAAACTGTTTTTT	CASSMKSRGNEKLFF	NA	TRBJ1-4	TRBV19	NA
TGTGCCAGCAGTTCAACGACGCTACAGGGTAGCGGAAACACCATATATTTT	CASSSTTLQGSGNTIYF	NA	TRBJ1-3	TRBV27	NA
TGTGCCAGCAGCCTAGGGGGCAGCAACTATGGCTACACCTTC	CASSLGGSNYGYTF	TRBD1	TRBJ1-2	TRBV7-9	NA